These 5 T cell receptor beta chains were all obtained from the same sample, sequenced in a study of cytomegalovirus exposure and HLA in healthy donors. Both 60 Vbeta primers and 13 Jbeta primers went into the PCR. Using immunoSEQ multiplex PCR, the repertoire was profiled, and TCRdb retains in-frame clones only, with some absent. The data contain 95,000 to 150,000 clones, under 80% of them singletons. The sequenced sample consisted of PBMCs. Every receptor here comes from a man aged 35 to 55 in good health and CMV-seropositive.

In DNA, the CDR3 is TGTGCCATCCAAAAACTAGCGACGAACACCGGGGAGCTGTTTTTT. It yields the protein CAIQKLATNTGELFF. V and J are TRBV7-6 and TRBJ2-2; 7 positions agree with TRBD2. This CDR3 is built from 15 residues. Germline trimming cut 10 bases from V and 0 bases from J; bases unmatched to any gene: 8. Per germline, CDR1 SGHVS and CDR2 FNYEAQ.

The chain links TRBV4-2 to TRBJ2-3; 8 bases match TRBD2. J lost 4 bases, V lost 0 bases, and 6 bases had no gene match. Germline V lookup: CDR1 LGHNA, CDR2 YNFKEQ. This CDR3 contains 16 residues. In DNA, the CDR3 is TGTGCCAGCAGCCAAGAAGCGGGAGTGAGCCCAGATACGCAGTATTTT. Translated, it gives CASSQEAGVSPDTQYF.

J is TRBJ1-2 and V is TRBV30; the match to TRBD1 covers 11 bases. CDR3 length: 14 residues. V dropped 2 bases and J dropped 8; count of bases not matched to a gene: 7. CDR1 and CDR2 (germline): GTSNPN, SVGIG (reference sequence). Written as DNA, the CDR3 is TGTGCCTGGAGTCTCGGACAGGGGGCCGCCGGCTACACCTTC. It is translated as CAWSLGQGAAGYTF.

The V and J genes are TRBV7-9 and TRBJ1-5; D may be TRBD1 (5 bases). Trimming removed 0 bases at V and 2 bases at J, with 11 bases between. The CDR3 totals 16 residues. Per germline, CDR1 SEHNR and CDR2 FQNEAQ (reference sequence). The CDR3 nucleotides read TGTGCCAGCAGCTTAGCTCACGGGGGTGGCAATCAGCCCCAGCATTTT. Encoded protein: CASSLAHGGGNQPQHF.

The chain carries TRBV19 and TRBJ2-1, with 9 bases identical to TRBD1. The V gene's germline CDR1 is LNHDA and CDR2 SQIVND (reference sequence). The CDR3 extends over 13 amino acids. The ends lost 9 bases at V and 4 bases at J; junction bases unmatched: 4. DNA of the CDR3: TGTGCCAGCGACAGGGGGTATTACAATGAGCAGTTCTTC. It codes for CASDRGYYNEQFF.